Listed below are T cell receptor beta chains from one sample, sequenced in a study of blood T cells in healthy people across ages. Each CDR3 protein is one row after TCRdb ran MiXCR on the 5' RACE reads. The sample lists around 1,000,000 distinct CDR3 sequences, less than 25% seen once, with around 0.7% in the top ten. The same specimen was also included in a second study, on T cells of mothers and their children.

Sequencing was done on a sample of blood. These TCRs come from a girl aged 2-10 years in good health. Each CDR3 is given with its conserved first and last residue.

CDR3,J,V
CASSPSSTGFDSPLHF,TRBJ1-6,TRBV18
CATSGGGEIGRFYEQYF,TRBJ2-7,TRBV15
CATYSGGASDTQYF,TRBJ2-3,TRBV19
CSVGYSREGGYTF,TRBJ1-2,TRBV29-1
CSVDGVAGVVENIQYF,TRBJ2-4,TRBV29-1
CASSLGRGRGYNEQFF,TRBJ2-1,TRBV13
CATQTGNTWTF,TRBJ1-2,TRBV27
CASSLSGGASETQYF,TRBJ2-5,TRBV5-1
CASSPLDERVDGNTIYF,TRBJ1-3,TRBV28
CASSLFSGVAYEQYF,-,TRBV5-5
CSVDTENTEAFF,TRBJ1-1,TRBV29-1
CASSTPGTGNNEQYF,TRBJ2-7,TRBV27
CASSQARQGYEQYF,TRBJ2-7,TRBV4-3
CASSQEHVTDTQYF,TRBJ2-3,TRBV4-2
CASSVNPTSGENNEQFF,TRBJ2-1,TRBV9
CSARDFLRTSGPNEQFF,TRBJ2-1,TRBV20-1
CASSLVRQIRGVNEQFF,-,TRBV11-2
CSARMREGRNEQYF,TRBJ2-7,TRBV20-1
CSVRQGDYNEQFF,TRBJ2-1,TRBV29-1
CASSLLTVADNEQFF,TRBJ2-1,TRBV28
CASTGGASYEQYF,TRBJ2-7,TRBV5-5
CASSQSISGTSTDTQYF,TRBJ2-3,TRBV5-1
CSAREWGQETQYF,-,TRBV20-1
CASSVAGGGNEQYF,TRBJ2-7,TRBV9
CASSELGQIQETQYF,TRBJ2-5,TRBV9
CASSLERAAEETQYF,TRBJ2-5,TRBV7-9
CASRPHRGPRAYEQYF,TRBJ2-7,TRBV25-1
CASSKSGGNTGELFF,TRBJ2-2,TRBV5-1
CASSPGRGLAVNTGELFF,TRBJ2-2,TRBV7-3
CASGQESLYGYTF,TRBJ1-2,TRBV4-1
CASSPGGIQETQYF,TRBJ2-5,TRBV4-2
CASSIDPRELHWDTQYF,TRBJ2-3,TRBV19
CASSPQGQANYGYTF,TRBJ1-2,TRBV6-5
CSASAFEQFF,-,TRBV20-1
CASSFPSGYTDTQYF,TRBJ2-3,TRBV28
CASSLGGGQPDEELFF,TRBJ2-2,TRBV7-2
CASGQTYNEQFF,TRBJ2-1,TRBV12-3/TRBV12-4
CASSVGGRSEAFF,TRBJ1-1,TRBV9
CASSLKGRRAFF,TRBJ1-1,TRBV6-5
CASNIERGGITESYNEQFF,TRBJ2-1,TRBV10-1
CSAGAGQSFRTDTQYF,TRBJ2-3,TRBV20-1
CASSLSGALYEQYF,TRBJ2-7,TRBV27
CSVPGQPSSYNEQFF,TRBJ2-1,TRBV29-1
CATSLTSRKVSAIGKNIQYF,TRBJ2-4,TRBV15
CASNLRGDGGTEAFF,TRBJ1-1,TRBV5-8
CASSLAGYTDTQYF,TRBJ2-3,TRBV12-3/TRBV12-4
CSVGEPSNEQFF,TRBJ2-1,TRBV29-1